This T cell receptor beta chain came from a study of OX40 agonist ivuxolimab in advanced cancers. About the research overall: Age averaged 60 years (range roughly 23 to 90), and about 86% were male. Three patients had partial responses: one hepatocellular carcinoma, two cutaneous melanoma.

Points from the study as a whole: Expanded clones were, on average, more numerous among CD8+ T cells than CD4+.

In the case of this clone: Its cognate antigen is unknown.

The table came from immunoSEQ multiplex PCR; TCRdb's copy has only in-frame clones and leaves some out. The sample holds 7,000 or so clones, approximately 80% seen once. The specimen comprised CD4+ or CD8+ T cells sorted from blood, sampled in a trial of the OX40 agonist ivuxolimab. The receptor's source is an adult with an advanced solid tumor such as melanoma, head and neck, liver or kidney cancer.

The CDR3 sequence is CASSVDLPGRTEAFF. In nucleotides, the CDR3 is TGTGCCAGCAGCGTAGATCTCCCAGGGCGCACTGAAGCTTTCTTT. The V and J genes are TRBV9 and TRBJ1-1, with D maybe TRBD1 (5 bases). The CDR3 is made up of 15 amino acids. Germline CDR1 is SGDLS and CDR2 is YYNGEE. V shed 0 bases and J shed 4 bases, with 13 bases lying between them. The full variable domain, in which reference TRBV9 and TRBJ1-1 provide the parts outside the CDR3, is DSGVTQTPKHLITATGQRVTLRCSPRSGDLSVYWYQQSLDQGLQFLIQYYNGEERAKGNILERFSAQQFPDLHSELNLSSLELGDSALYFCASSVDLPGRTEAFFGQGTRLTVV.